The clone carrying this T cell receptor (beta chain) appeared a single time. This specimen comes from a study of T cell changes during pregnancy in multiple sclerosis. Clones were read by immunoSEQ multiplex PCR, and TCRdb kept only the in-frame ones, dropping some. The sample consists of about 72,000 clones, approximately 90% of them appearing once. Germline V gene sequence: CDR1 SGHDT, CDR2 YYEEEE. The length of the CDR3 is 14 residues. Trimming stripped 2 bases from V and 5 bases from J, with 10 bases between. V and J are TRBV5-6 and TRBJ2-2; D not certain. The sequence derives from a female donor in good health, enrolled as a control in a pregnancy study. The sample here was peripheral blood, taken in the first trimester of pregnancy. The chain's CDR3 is CASSFTFGTGELFF. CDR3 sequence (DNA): TGTGCCAGCAGCTTTACATTCGGGACCGGGGAGCTGTTTTTT. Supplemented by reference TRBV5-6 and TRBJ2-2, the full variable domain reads DAGVTQSPTHLIKTRGQQVTLRCSPKSGHDTVSWYQQALGQGPQFIFQYYEEEERQRGNFPDRFSGHQFPNYSSELNVNALLLGDSALYLCASSFTFGTGELFFGEGSRLTVL.